Below, 8 T cell receptor beta chains from the same sample are listed, as sequenced in a study of shared clonotypes between healthy human individuals. Using immunoSEQ multiplex PCR, the repertoire was profiled, and TCRdb retains in-frame clones only, with some absent. Of roughly 2.5 million clones listed, around nine tenths are singletons. Sequenced material: naive CD4+ T cells sorted from blood. Subset noted: CD45RA+ positively selected. The receptors originated from a man aged 18 to 35 in good health.

The V and J genes are TRBV19 and TRBJ2-1, with D perhaps TRBD1 (5 bases). The CDR3 is made up of 16 amino acids. Per the germline V gene, CDR1 is LNHDA and CDR2 is SQIVND (reference sequence). Trimming took off 4 bases at V and 0 bases at J, with 13 bases between the two ends. The CDR3 region is CASSTPGHSSYNEQFF. Written as DNA, the CDR3 is TGTGCCAGTAGTACCCCAGGACACAGCTCCTACAATGAGCAGTTCTTC.

The rearrangement uses TRBV2 and TRBJ2-1, with D perhaps TRBD1 or TRBD2 (6 bases each). Germline V gene lookup returns CDR1 SNHLY and CDR2 FYNNEI. V lost 4 bases and J 8 bases, leaving 15 bases between the germline ends. The CDR3 loop spans 14 amino acids. This CDR3 reads CASSVRGARDEQFF. The CDR3 DNA is TGTGCCAGCAGTGTGAGGGGGGCCAGGGATGAGCAGTTCTTC.

CDR3 region: CASSEGQALPKNIQYF. CDR3 nucleotide sequence: TGTGCCAGCAGTGAGGGACAGGCCCTCCCCAAAAACATTCAGTACTTC. The chain has TRBV6-1 and TRBJ2-4; 8 bases are shared with TRBD1. The CDR3 covers 16 residues. CDR1 and CDR2 (germline): MNHNS, SASEGT. Trimming removed 3 bases from V and 2 bases from J; junction bases left unmatched: 6.

The V gene is TRBV13, the J gene TRBJ2-1, with a possible D match to TRBD2 (5 bases). The CDR3 extends over 13 amino acids. CDR1 and CDR2 from the germline V gene are PRHDT and FYEKMQ (reference sequence). Trimming removed 1 base at V and 10 bases at J, with 11 bases between. The CDR3 bases are TGTGCCAGCAGCTTAGTTAGCGAATGGGAGCAGTTCTTC. It codes for CASSLVSEWEQFF. Looking up the rest from reference TRBV13 and TRBJ2-1 gives the full variable domain: AAGVIQSPRHLIKEKRETATLKCYPIPRHDTVYWYQQGPGQDPQFLISFYEKMQSDKGSIPDRFSAQQFSDYHSELNMSSLELGDSALYFCASSLVSEWEQFFGPGTRLTVL.

This chain connects TRBV5-1 to TRBJ2-2, with 8 bases matching TRBD1. Per the germline V gene, CDR1 is SGHRS and CDR2 is YFSETQ. The V segment lost 4 bases and the J segment 4 bases; nucleotides outside the gene matches: 6. CDR3 length: 15 residues. The DNA for the CDR3 is TGCGCCAGCAGCCTGAGACAGGGGACCACCGGGGAGCTGTTTTTT. Translation gives CASSLRQGTTGELFF.

Remarks on this clone: Additional DNA sequences in this sample encode the identical CDR3. This chain uses TRBV30 with TRBJ2-3; D perhaps matches TRBD2 (5 bases). Germline V gene data show CDR1 as GTSNPN and CDR2 as SVGIG (reference sequence). The CDR3 consists of 13 residues. Trimming shortened V by 0 bases and J by 4 bases, and 8 bases separated the two germline ends. In DNA form, the CDR3 reads TGTGCCTGGAGTGTACGGGGTGCAGATACGCAGTATTTT. As protein: CAWSVRGADTQYF.

The gene calls are TRBV10-3 and TRBJ2-7; TRBD1 is a possible D gene (6 bases). CDR3 length: 15 amino acids. In germline, CDR1 is ENHRY, CDR2 SYGVKD. Trimming left V 4 bases short and J 3 bases short, with 16 bases between. CDR3 nucleotides: TGTGCCATCAGTGGGTTACAGGGTCCAGGCTACGAGCAGTACTTC. Protein: CAISGLQGPGYEQYF.

This chain joins TRBV18 and TRBJ2-3, with a weak D call TRBD2 (5 bases). Trimming took 3 bases from V and 2 from J, leaving 15 bases between them. CDR1 is KGHSH, CDR2 LQKENI, per germline. This CDR3 spans 16 amino acids. The chain's CDR3 is CASSPNWQRTTDTQYF. CDR3 DNA sequence: TGTGCCAGCTCACCGAATTGGCAGCGGACCACAGATACGCAGTATTTT. The variable domain in full, completed from reference TRBV18 and TRBJ2-3, reads NAGVMQNPRHLVRRRGQEARLRCSPMKGHSHVYWYRQLPEEGLKFMVYLQKENIIDESGMPKERFSAEFPKEGPSILRIQQVVRGDSAAYFCASSPNWQRTTDTQYFGPGTRLTVL.